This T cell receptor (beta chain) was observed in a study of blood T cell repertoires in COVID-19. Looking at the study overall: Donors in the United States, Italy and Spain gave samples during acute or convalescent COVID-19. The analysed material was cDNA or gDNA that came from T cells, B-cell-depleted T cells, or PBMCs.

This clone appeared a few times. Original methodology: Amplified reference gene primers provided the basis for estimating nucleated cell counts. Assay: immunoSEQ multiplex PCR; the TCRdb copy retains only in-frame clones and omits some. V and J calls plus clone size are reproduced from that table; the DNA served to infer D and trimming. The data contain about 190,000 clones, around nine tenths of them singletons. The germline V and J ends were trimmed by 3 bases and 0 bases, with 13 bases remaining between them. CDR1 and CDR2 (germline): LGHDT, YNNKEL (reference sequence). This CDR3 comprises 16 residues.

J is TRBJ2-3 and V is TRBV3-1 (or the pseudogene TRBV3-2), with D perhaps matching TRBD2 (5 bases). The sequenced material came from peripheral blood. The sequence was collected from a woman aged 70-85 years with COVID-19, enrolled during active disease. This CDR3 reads CASSQQAARSTDTQYF. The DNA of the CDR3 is TGTGCCAGCAGCCAGCAAGCGGCACGTAGCACAGATACGCAGTATTTT.